The 2 T cell receptor beta chains in this list originate from one sample, sequenced in a study of Ad26.COV2.S vaccination and SARS-CoV-2 variants. Profiled with immunoSEQ multiplex PCR; TCRdb holds only in-frame clones, not every one. The table lists some 180,000 clones, approximately 88% of them singletons. The material was peripheral blood, obtained after recovery from COVID-19. The receptor source for this set is a human donor who had recovered from COVID-19.

This chain links TRBV24-1 with TRBJ2-7, with a tentative D call TRBD1 (6 bases). This CDR3 is 13 amino acids long. The V and J ends lost 4 bases and 0 bases respectively, with 6 bases between them. Per the germline V gene, CDR1 is KGHDR and CDR2 is SFDVKD. This chain's CDR3 is CATSEDSSYEQYF. In DNA, the CDR3 is TGTGCCACCAGTGAGGACAGCTCCTACGAGCAGTACTTC.

V is TRBV6-5 and J is TRBJ1-2; the D gene is possibly TRBD1 (5 bases). Germline-derived CDR1 and CDR2 are MNHEY and SVGAGI. The CDR3 covers 15 residues. V shed 0 bases and J shed 0 bases, with 8 bases lying between them. CDR3: CASSYSPGANYGYTF. CDR3 nucleotide sequence: TGTGCCAGCAGTTACTCGCCGGGGGCTAACTATGGCTACACCTTC.